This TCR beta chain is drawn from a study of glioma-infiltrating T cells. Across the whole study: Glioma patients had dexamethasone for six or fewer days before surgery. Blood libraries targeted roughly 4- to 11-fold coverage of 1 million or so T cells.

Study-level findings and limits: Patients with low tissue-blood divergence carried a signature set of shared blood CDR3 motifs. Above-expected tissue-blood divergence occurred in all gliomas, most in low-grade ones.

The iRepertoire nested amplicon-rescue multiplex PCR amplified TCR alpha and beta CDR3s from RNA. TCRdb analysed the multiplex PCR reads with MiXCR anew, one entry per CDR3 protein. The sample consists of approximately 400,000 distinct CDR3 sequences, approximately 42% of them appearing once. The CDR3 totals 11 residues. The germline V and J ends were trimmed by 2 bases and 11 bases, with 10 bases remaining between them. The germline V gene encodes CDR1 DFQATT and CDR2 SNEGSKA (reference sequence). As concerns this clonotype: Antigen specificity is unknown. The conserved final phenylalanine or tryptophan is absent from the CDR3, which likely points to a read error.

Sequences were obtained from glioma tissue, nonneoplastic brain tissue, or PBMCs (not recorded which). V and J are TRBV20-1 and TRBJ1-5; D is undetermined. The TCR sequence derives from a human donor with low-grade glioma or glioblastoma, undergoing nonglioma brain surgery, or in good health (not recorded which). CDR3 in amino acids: CSARIVRTQHL. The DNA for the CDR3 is TGCAGTGCTAGAATTGTCCGGACCCAGCATTTA.